The rows below give T cell receptor beta chains drawn from one sample of a study of monozygotic twins with inflammatory bowel disease. TCRdb reprocessed the 5' RACE reads, with one entry per CDR3 protein and no DNA. This sample carries 190,000 or so distinct CDR3 sequences, with 1.5% to 2% going to the ten biggest clones. The sequenced sample consisted of blood. The receptors shown here come from a human donor with ulcerative colitis or Crohn's disease, or a healthy co-twin of an affected twin (not recorded which). CDR3s include the opening cysteine and the closing phenylalanine or tryptophan.

length	V	J	CDR3
14	TRBV6-1	TRBJ2-7	CASRAPGGREEQYF
16	TRBV7-9	TRBJ1-5	CASSASGGYSNQPQHF
14	TRBV19	TRBJ2-7	CASSTLGQPYEQYF
15	TRBV27	TRBJ2-1	CASSLGLERFDEQFF
15	TRBV5-1	TRBJ2-3	CASSRGQGATDTQYF
15	TRBV5-5	TRBJ1-2	CASSLGPRERDGYTF
14	TRBV20-1	TRBJ1-3	CSARDRVTGNTIYF
13	TRBV7-9	TRBJ1-1	CAHSGTGNTEAFF
17	TRBV6-1	TRBJ2-5	CASSQSPRSWEGETQYF
13	TRBV3-1	TRBJ2-2	CASNSGRTGELFF
14	TRBV19	TRBJ2-3	CASSYSLSTDTQYF
14	TRBV12-3/TRBV12-4	TRBJ2-7	CASSFRGSSYEQYF
16	TRBV6-1	TRBJ2-3	CASSEVGYPRADTQYF
16	TRBV14	TRBJ2-1	CASSQAGSLTYNEQFF
14	TRBV18	TRBJ1-5	CASSPSRVGQPQHF
16	TRBV7-2	TRBJ2-3	CASSLGSGARADTQYF
16	TRBV4-1	TRBJ2-2	CASSQGWDTRPGELFF
12	TRBV11-3	TRBJ2-5	CASTSGGETQYF
13	TRBV5-4	TRBJ2-7	CASSSRSREEQYF
15	TRBV4-2	TRBJ2-7	CASSQLLAYSYEQYF
13	TRBV18	TRBJ2-3	CASSPPGGHTQYF
12	TRBV10-3	TRBJ2-1	CAIRFGPNEQFF
13	TRBV7-8	TRBJ2-3	CASSSGVADTQYF
15	TRBV15	TRBJ2-2	CATSRVTFMAGELFF
20	TRBV11-2	TRBJ2-3	CASSSSLAGGPLRPGSPPYF
13	TRBV20-1	TRBJ2-4	CSAVHQAKNIQYF
16	TRBV19	TRBJ2-7	CASSIDHQRGLNEQYF
14	TRBV5-1	TRBJ2-1	CASSSQTGINEQFF
16	TRBV5-4	TRBJ1-1	CASSRTGLVRNTEAFF
13	TRBV27	TRBJ2-5	CASSPATGETQYF
14	TRBV5-1	TRBJ1-4	CASRSGTGDEKLFF
14	TRBV20-1	TRBJ2-1	CSARGDSLANEQFF
13	TRBV20-1	TRBJ2-7	CSARLRSHYEQYF
13	TRBV5-1	TRBJ2-1	CASRSGGDGEQFF
13	TRBV5-6	TRBJ1-2	CASSSDRDYGYTF
15	TRBV29-1	TRBJ1-2	CSVRDRKGISYGYTF
15	TRBV12-3/TRBV12-4	TRBJ2-1	CASSFGGGSYNEQFF
13	TRBV12-3/TRBV12-4	TRBJ1-1	CASTFGTNTEAFF
14	TRBV5-4	TRBJ1-2	CASSRDRGTYGYTF
15	TRBV11-3	TRBJ2-2	CASSSTGTRTGELFF
15	TRBV5-1	TRBJ2-7	CASSLVTGGIYEQYF
17	TRBV20-1	TRBJ1-5	CSARDVRGDYSNQPQHF
12	TRBV20-1	TRBJ2-5	CSALEYQETQYF
14	TRBV5-5	TRBJ2-5	CASSQGPVALAQYF
13	TRBV27	TRBJ1-1	CASSLFLGTEAFF
11	TRBV5-5	TRBJ2-5	CASVRGETQYF
14	TRBV7-8	TRBJ2-2	CASSLVSGTGELFF
14	TRBV7-9	TRBJ1-4	CASSPQGGHEKLFF
16	TRBV10-2	TRBJ1-1	CASRDRQLTRGTEAFF
12	TRBV29-1	TRBJ1-2	CSVADRGYGYTF
13	TRBV3-1	TRBJ1-6	CASSPTQTSPLHF
14	TRBV7-8	TRBJ1-5	CASSLGQGEQPQHF
17	TRBV10-3	TRBJ1-3	CAISGGTGESVGNTIYF
15	TRBV7-2	TRBJ2-3	CASSLGDYTTDTQYF
15	TRBV5-1	TRBJ2-1	CASRGGTGDYNEQFF
15	TRBV7-9	TRBJ2-2	CASSEGTSGTGELFF
14	TRBV19	TRBJ1-5	CASKGGGSNQPQHF